This entry concerns a single T cell receptor beta chain. The antigen is unknown. The CDR3 runs 15 residues. This sample was included in a study of T-cell reconstitution after alpha-beta-depleted transplantation in children. Study results and caveats: Where alpha-beta T cells came from about two months after transplant was reportedly several hundred expanded graft clones. Newly generated T cells supplied most T-cell counts and diversity one year post-transplant. Day-60 TCRbeta diversity that was high in some patients was derived from surviving recipient T cells and thymic progenitors.

As it was prepared, the TCRbeta library received unique molecular identifiers. TCRdb used MiXCR to reprocess the PCR reads, holding one entry per CDR3 protein. The sample records some 450,000 distinct CDR3 sequences, over 40% being singletons. Material: PBMCs, obtained before TCRalphabeta/CD19-depleted stem cell transplant. The rearrangement joins TRBV21-1 to TRBJ2-7. TRBV21-1 is a documented pseudogene. This clonotype originated in a girl between 2 and 10 years old with aplastic anemia, due to receive a stem cell transplant. The CDR3 sequence: CASRRTAYGDREQYF. Here the CDR3 DNA reads TGTGCCAGCAGGAGGACCGCATACGGGGATCGCGAGCAGTACTTC.